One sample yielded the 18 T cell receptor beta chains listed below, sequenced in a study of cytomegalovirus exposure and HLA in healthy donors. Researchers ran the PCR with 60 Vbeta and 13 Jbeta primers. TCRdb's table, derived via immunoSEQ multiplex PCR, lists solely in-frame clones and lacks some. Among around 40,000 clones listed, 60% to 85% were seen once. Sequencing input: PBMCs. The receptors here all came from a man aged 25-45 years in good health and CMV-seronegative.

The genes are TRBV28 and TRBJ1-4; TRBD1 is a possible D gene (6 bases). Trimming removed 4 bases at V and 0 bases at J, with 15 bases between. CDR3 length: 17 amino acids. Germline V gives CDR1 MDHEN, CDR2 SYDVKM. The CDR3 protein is CASSYRGAGPTNEKLFF. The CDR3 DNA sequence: TGTGCCAGCAGTTATCGGGGGGCAGGTCCAACTAATGAAAAACTGTTTTTT.

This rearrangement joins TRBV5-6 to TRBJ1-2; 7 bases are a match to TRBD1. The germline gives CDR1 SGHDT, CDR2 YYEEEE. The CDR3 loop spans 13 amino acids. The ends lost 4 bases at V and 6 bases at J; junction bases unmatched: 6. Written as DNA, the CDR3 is TGTGCCAGCAGCCCACAGGGGATCGATGGCTACACCTTC. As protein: CASSPQGIDGYTF.

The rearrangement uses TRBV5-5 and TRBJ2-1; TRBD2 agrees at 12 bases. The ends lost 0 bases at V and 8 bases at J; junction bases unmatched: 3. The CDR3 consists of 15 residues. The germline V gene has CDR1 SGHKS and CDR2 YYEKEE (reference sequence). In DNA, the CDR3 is TGTGCCAGCAGCTTGGCTAGCGGGAGGGCCCATGAGCAGTTCTTC. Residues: CASSLASGRAHEQFF.

CDR3 region: CASSPLRLAGQETQYF. The CDR3 region has the DNA TGTGCCAGCAGCCCCCTCCGACTAGCGGGGCAAGAGACCCAGTACTTC. This chain joins TRBV7-2 and TRBJ2-5; TRBD2 aligns across 11 bases. V gave up 5 bases and J gave up 2 bases; unmatched junction bases: 7. The CDR3 length is 16 residues. Germline assignment: CDR1 SGHTA and CDR2 FQGNSA. The variable domain in full, with the rest retrieved from reference TRBV7-2 and TRBJ2-5, is GAGVSQSPSNKVTEKGKDVELRCDPISGHTALYWYRQSLGQGLEFLIYFQGNSAPDKSGLPSDRFSAERTGGSVSTLTIQRTQQEDSAVYLCASSPLRLAGQETQYFGPGTRLLVL.

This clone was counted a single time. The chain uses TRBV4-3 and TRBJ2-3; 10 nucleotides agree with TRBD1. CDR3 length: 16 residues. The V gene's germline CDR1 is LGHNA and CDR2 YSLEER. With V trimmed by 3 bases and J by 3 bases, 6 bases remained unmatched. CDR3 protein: CASSQAPGQGTDTQYF. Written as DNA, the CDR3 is TGCGCCAGCAGCCAGGCCCCGGGACAGGGGACAGATACGCAGTATTTT.

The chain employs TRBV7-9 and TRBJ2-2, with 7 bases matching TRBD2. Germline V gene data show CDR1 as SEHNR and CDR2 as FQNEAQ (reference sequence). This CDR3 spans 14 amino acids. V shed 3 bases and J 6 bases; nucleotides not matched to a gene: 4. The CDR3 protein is CASSLNGGSGELFF. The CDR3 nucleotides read TGTGCCAGCAGCTTGAACGGGGGGTCCGGGGAGCTGTTTTTT.

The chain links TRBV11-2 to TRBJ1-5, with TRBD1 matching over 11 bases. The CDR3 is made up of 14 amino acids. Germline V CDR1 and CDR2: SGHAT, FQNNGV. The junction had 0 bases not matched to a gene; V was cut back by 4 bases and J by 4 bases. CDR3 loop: CASSWDRGNQPQHF. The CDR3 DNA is TGTGCCAGCAGCTGGGACAGGGGGAATCAGCCCCAGCATTTT.

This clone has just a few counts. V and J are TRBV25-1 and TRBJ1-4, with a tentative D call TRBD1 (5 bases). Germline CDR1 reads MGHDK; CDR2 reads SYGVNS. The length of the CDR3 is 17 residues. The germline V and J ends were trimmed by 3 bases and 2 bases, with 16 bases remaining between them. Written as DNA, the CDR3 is TGTGCCAGCAGTGAGGGAGGGCAGGGAGGCACTAATGAAAAACTGTTTTTT. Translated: CASSEGGQGGTNEKLFF.

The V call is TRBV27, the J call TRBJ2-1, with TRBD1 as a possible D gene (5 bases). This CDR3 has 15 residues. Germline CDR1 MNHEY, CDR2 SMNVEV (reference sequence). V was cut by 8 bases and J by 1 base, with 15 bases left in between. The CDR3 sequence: CASAKWGSSYNEQFF. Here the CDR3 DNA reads TGTGCCAGCGCGAAATGGGGCAGTTCCTACAATGAGCAGTTCTTC.

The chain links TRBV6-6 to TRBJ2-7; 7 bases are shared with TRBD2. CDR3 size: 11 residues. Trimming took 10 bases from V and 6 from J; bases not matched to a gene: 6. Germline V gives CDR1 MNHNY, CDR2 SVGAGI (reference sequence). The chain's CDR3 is CATGEGSEQYF. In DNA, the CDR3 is TGTGCCACGGGGGAGGGTAGCGAGCAGTACTTC.

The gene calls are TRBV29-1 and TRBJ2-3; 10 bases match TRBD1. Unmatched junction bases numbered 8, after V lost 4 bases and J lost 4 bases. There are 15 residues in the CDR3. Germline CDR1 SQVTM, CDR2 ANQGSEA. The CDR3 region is CSVGWSTGGADTQYF. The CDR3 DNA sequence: TGCAGCGTTGGATGGTCGACAGGGGGCGCAGATACGCAGTATTTT.

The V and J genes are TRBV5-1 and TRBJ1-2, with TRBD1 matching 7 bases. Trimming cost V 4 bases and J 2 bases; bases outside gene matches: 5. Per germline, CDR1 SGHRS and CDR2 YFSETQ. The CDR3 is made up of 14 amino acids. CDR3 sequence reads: CASSPGTENYGYTF. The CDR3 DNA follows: TGCGCCAGCAGCCCCGGGACAGAGAACTATGGCTACACCTTC. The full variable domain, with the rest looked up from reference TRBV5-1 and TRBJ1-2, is KAGVTQTPRYLIKTRGQQVTLSCSPISGHRSVSWYQQTPGQGLQFLFEYFSETQRNKGNFPGRFSGRQFSNSRSEMNVSTLELGDSALYLCASSPGTENYGYTFGSGTRLTVV.

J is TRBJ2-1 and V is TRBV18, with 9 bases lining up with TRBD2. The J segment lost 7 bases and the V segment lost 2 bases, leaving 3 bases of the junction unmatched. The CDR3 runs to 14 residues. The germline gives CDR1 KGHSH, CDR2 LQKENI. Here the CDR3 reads CASSPEAGGNEQFF. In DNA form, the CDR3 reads TGTGCCAGCTCACCAGAGGCGGGGGGGAATGAGCAGTTCTTC.

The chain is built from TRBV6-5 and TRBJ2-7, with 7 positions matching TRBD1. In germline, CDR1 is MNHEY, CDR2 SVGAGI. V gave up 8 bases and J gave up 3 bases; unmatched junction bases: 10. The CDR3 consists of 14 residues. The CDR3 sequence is CASLCGQECYEQYF. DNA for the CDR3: TGTGCCAGCCTGTGCGGACAGGAATGCTACGAGCAGTACTTC.

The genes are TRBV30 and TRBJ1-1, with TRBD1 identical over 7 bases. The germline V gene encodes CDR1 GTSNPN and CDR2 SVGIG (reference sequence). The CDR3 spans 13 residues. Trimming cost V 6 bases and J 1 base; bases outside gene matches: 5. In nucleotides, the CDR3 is TGTGCCTGTGAGGACAGGTCGAACACTGAAGCTTTCTTT. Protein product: CACEDRSNTEAFF.

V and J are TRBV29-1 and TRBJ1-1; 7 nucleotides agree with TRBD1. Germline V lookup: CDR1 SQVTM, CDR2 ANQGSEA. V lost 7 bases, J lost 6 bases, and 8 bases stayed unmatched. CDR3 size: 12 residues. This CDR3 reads CSARTGLAEAFF. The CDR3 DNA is TGCAGCGCAAGGACAGGATTAGCTGAAGCTTTCTTT.

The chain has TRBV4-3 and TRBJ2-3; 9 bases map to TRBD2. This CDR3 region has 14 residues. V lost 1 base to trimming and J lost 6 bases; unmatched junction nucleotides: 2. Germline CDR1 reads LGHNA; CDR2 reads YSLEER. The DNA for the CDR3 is TGCGCCAGCAGCCAAGGGACTAGCGAGGATACGCAGTATTTT. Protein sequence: CASSQGTSEDTQYF.

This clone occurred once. CDR3 sequence reads: CASSIDGEETQYF. For the CDR3, the DNA is TGTGCCAGTAGTATCGACGGGGAAGAGACCCAGTACTTC. The chain has TRBV19 and TRBJ2-5, with D possibly being TRBD2 (5 bases). The CDR3 loop spans 13 amino acids. V was trimmed by 3 bases and J by 3 bases, leaving 8 bases between them. CDR1 is LNHDA and CDR2 is SQIVND in the germline V gene (reference sequence).